What follows describes a single T cell receptor (beta chain). Between the trimmed V and J ends, which lost 1 base and 1 base, there was a span of 10 bases. CDR1 is SGHDN and CDR2 is FVKESK in the germline V gene. The CDR3 is 15 residues long. This entry comes from a study of blood T cell repertoires in COVID-19. Assay: immunoSEQ multiplex PCR; the TCRdb copy retains only in-frame clones and omits some. This table holds roughly 120,000 clones, roughly nine tenths found once. This chain connects TRBV14 to TRBJ2-5; D unresolved. What was sequenced was peripheral blood. The TCR originated in a human donor in a cohort sampled during active COVID-19. CDR3 sequence: CASSQAIDFQETQYF. DNA for the CDR3: TGTGCCAGCAGCCAAGCGATAGATTTCCAAGAGACCCAGTACTTC.